This TCR beta chain emerged from a study of shared clonotypes between healthy human individuals. Whole-study results and caveats: Sequencing depth was predicted to influence how clonotypes are shared among donors.

About this clone: Its antigen is undetermined.

This CDR3 comprises 15 residues. Germline values: CDR1 SGHDT, CDR2 YYEEEE. Trimming cost V 4 bases and J 0 bases; bases outside gene matches: 6. The table came from immunoSEQ multiplex PCR; TCRdb's copy has only in-frame clones and leaves some out. The table lists about 2.3 million clones, 85% to 95% of them singletons. V usage is TRBV5-6 and J usage is TRBJ2-7, with TRBD1 identical over 8 bases. The sequence came from a man between 18 and 35 years old in good health. Some clones in this sample may be carry-over from other donors' samples. Sample: naive CD4+ T cells from PBMCs. Subset in this sample: CD45RA+ positively selected. CDR3 DNA sequence: TGTGCCAGCAGCCCGAACAGGGGGAGCTCCTACGAGCAGTACTTC. Amino acids: CASSPNRGSSYEQYF.